These 4 T cell receptor beta chains share one sample of origin, sequenced in a study of Tregs in tolerant kidney transplant recipients. Related graft donors supplied nonmyeloablative bone marrow transplants, and mixed chimerism was transient. Generated by immunoSEQ multiplex PCR, the TCRdb table keeps only in-frame clones and is missing some. The table lists about 64,000 clones, approximately 89% of them singletons, with roughly 4% in the top ten. The sequences come from CD4+ T cells from blood (PBMCs), collected 6 months after the transplant. The receptors derive from a human patient who received a combined kidney and bone marrow transplant. The graft donor may have given rise to some T cells.

The chain carries TRBV19 and TRBJ2-3; 8 bases match TRBD1. The V segment lost 4 bases and the J segment 3 bases; nucleotides outside the gene matches: 9. CDR3 length equals 16 residues. Germline CDR1 reads LNHDA; CDR2 reads SQIVND (reference sequence). The CDR3 DNA reads TGTGCCAGTAGTAGGACAGGGAGCGGGTTTACAGATACGCAGTATTTT. Amino acid sequence: CASSRTGSGFTDTQYF.

V usage is TRBV4-3 and J usage is TRBJ2-1; TRBD2 matches at 9 bases. The germline V gene has CDR1 LGHNA and CDR2 YSLEER. CDR3 length: 19 amino acids. The V gene end was trimmed by 0 bases and the J gene end by 4 bases; junction bases not matched to a gene: 13. The CDR3 is CASSQEGILAGGLYNEQFF. The CDR3 nucleotides read TGCGCCAGCAGCCAAGAGGGGATTCTTGCGGGAGGGCTTTACAATGAGCAGTTCTTC.

The V call is TRBV27, the J call TRBJ2-3, with a tentative D call TRBD1 (6 bases). V was trimmed by 6 bases and J by 2 bases, leaving 18 bases between them. Germline lookup yields CDR1 MNHEY and CDR2 SMNVEV (reference sequence). The CDR3 length is 16 residues. CDR3 amino acids: CASRPEGELLTDTQYF. The DNA for the CDR3 is TGTGCCAGCAGACCAGAGGGGGAGTTACTCACAGATACGCAGTATTTT.

The rearrangement links TRBV6-1 to TRBJ2-4, with D tentatively TRBD1 (6 bases). From germline, CDR1 is MNHNS and CDR2 SASEGT. V lost 4 bases and J 8 bases, leaving 9 bases between the germline ends. This CDR3 comprises 12 residues. In DNA, the CDR3 is TGTGCCAGCAGTGGACAGGCGGACATTCAGTACTTC. Its translation: CASSGQADIQYF.